This T cell receptor (beta chain) is drawn from a study of graft-versus-host responses after intestinal transplantation. Comments on this clone: Its antigen is still unknown.

The method was immunoSEQ multiplex PCR; TCRdb's version includes in-frame clones alone and lacks a portion of them. The sample has about 90,000 clones; approximately 90% are singletons. Germline CDR1 MNHEY, CDR2 SVGAGI. This CDR3 comprises 14 residues. V trimming: 4 bases; J trimming: 5 bases; junction bases outside the gene matches: 8. The sequencing here drew on unstimulated CD4+ T cells sorted from spleen or lymph node cells, taken before transplant. The sequence was collected from a human donor who was the organ donor for an intestinal transplant. This chain joins TRBV6-5 and TRBJ2-7; 7 positions match TRBD1. The CDR3 reads CASSLGRGYDEQYF. DNA of the CDR3: TGTGCCAGCAGTTTGGGCAGGGGGTACGACGAGCAGTACTTC.